This passage covers 22 T cell receptor beta chains from one sample sequenced in a study of T cell repertoires in cytomegalovirus infection. Antigens of these TCRs are unknown. TCRdb used MiXCR to reprocess the reads, holding one entry per CDR3 protein. The table records approximately 910,000 distinct CDR3 sequences, around a third of them present only once. The source material was cultured CD8+ T cells from PBMCs, sampled from culture after CMV antigen stimulation. Receptors were obtained from a human donor in good health (CMV status not recorded). Some clones in this sample may be carry-over from other donors' samples.

The table lists this clonotype with a few counts. The rearrangement links TRBV18 to TRBJ2-5; a possible D gene is TRBD2 (6 bases). The CDR3 has 15 amino acids. Looked up from germline, CDR1 is KGHSH and CDR2 is LQKENI. The V and J ends lost 6 bases and 0 bases respectively, with 14 bases between them. Here the CDR3 DNA reads TGTGCCAGCTCTCCAGGAGGGCATTACCAAGAGACCCAGTACTTC. Encoded protein: CASSPGGHYQETQYF.

In this sample, this clonotype turned up many times. This sequence joins TRBV12-3 or TRBV12-4 and TRBJ2-7, with D possibly being TRBD1 (5 bases). V was clipped by 3 bases and J by 1 base, with 10 bases between them. This CDR3 region has 14 residues. The CDR3 DNA reads as TGTGCCAGCAGTTTGATCGCAGGGTCCTACGAGCAGTACTTC. Its protein is CASSLIAGSYEQYF.

This chain uses TRBV4-1 with TRBJ1-5; 7 bases are a match to TRBD1. This CDR3 contains 19 residues. Germline lookup yields CDR1 MGHRA and CDR2 YSYEKL. V lost 0 bases to trimming and J lost 3 bases; unmatched junction nucleotides: 14. This CDR3 reads CASSQEPILGTASNQPQHF. The CDR3 DNA reads TGCGCCAGCAGCCAAGAGCCCATCCTCGGGACAGCTTCCAATCAGCCCCAGCATTTT.

This chain links TRBV7-9 with TRBJ1-6, with a tentative D call TRBD1 (6 bases). This CDR3 region has 17 residues. CDR1 is SEHNR, CDR2 FQNEAQ, per germline (reference sequence). The V gene lost 2 bases and the J gene lost 3 bases, with 14 bases spanning the gap. This CDR3 is CASSLRRQGHYNSPLHF. DNA of the CDR3: TGTGCCAGCAGCTTAAGGCGTCAGGGACACTATAATTCACCCCTCCACTTT.

The table lists this clonotype with a count of one. At one end, the junction sequence differs from germline, possibly due to a read error. The chain employs TRBV7-2 and TRBJ2-1; 10 nucleotides match TRBD2. The CDR3 has 15 amino acids. Germline CDR1 and CDR2: SGHTA and FQGNSA. The CDR3 region is CVSSLTSGPDNEQFF. CDR3 nucleotide sequence: TGTGTCAGCAGCCTGACTAGCGGGCCTGACAATGAGCAGTTCTTC. The whole variable domain, filled in from reference TRBV7-2 and TRBJ2-1, reads GAGVSQSPSNKVTEKGKDVELRCDPISGHTALYWYRQSLGQGLEFLIYFQGNSAPDKSGLPSDRFSAERTGGSVSTLTIQRTQQEDSAVYLCVSSLTSGPDNEQFFGPGTRLTVL.

The chain couples TRBV15 to TRBJ2-1; 7 bases match TRBD2. The CDR3 runs 17 residues. The V gene's germline CDR1 is LNHNV and CDR2 YYDKDF (reference sequence). With V trimmed by 3 bases and J by 11 bases, 19 bases remained unmatched. The CDR3 DNA reads as TGTGCCACCAGCAGCCGCTCCGGGACTACCGATTCAATGAAGCAGTTCTTC. As protein: CATSSRSGTTDSMKQFF.

This chain connects TRBV29-1 to TRBJ1-2, with no clear D. Between the trimmed V and J ends, which lost 6 bases and 6 bases, there was a span of 17 bases. Germline V gene data show CDR1 as SQVTM and CDR2 as ANQGSEA. The CDR3 runs 13 residues. The CDR3 nucleotides read TGCAGCGTCTCTCCCCCATCGCGGAATGGCTACACCTTC. Residues: CSVSPPSRNGYTF.

The chain carries TRBV24-1 and TRBJ1-2; D is undetermined. This CDR3 contains 14 residues. Trimming pared 0 bases from V and 4 bases from J, leaving 8 bases between. CDR1 is KGHDR, CDR2 SFDVKD, per germline. CDR3 protein: CATSDLNVAYGYTF. Written as DNA, the CDR3 is TGTGCCACCAGTGATTTGAATGTCGCCTATGGCTACACCTTC.

The table lists this clonotype with a few counts. The chain carries TRBV18 and TRBJ1-5; D remains unclear. The CDR3 length is 14 residues. V was pared by 3 bases and J by 6 bases, with 12 bases between. Germline CDR1 and CDR2: KGHSH and LQKENI. This CDR3 is CASSPGSFFQPQHF. The CDR3 nucleotides are TGTGCCAGCTCACCCGGGTCCTTCTTTCAGCCCCAGCATTTT.

This clonotype occurred a few times. This chain connects TRBV27 to TRBJ1-1; D is unclear. V was cut by 8 bases and J by 7 bases, with 11 bases left in between. The CDR3 runs to 11 residues. Germline V gene data show CDR1 as MNHEY and CDR2 as SMNVEV (reference sequence). This CDR3 is CASGRVGEAFF. The CDR3 nucleotides are TGTGCCAGCGGTAGAGTCGGTGAAGCTTTCTTT.

A few counts support this clonotype. The rearrangement links TRBV6-1 to TRBJ1-2, with D hard to call. This CDR3 has 12 residues. The germline V gene encodes CDR1 MNHNS and CDR2 SASEGT. Trimming took 2 bases from V and 14 from J, leaving 15 bases between them. Written as DNA, the CDR3 is TGTGCCAGCAGTGAAAGTCGACGGACTCTTACCTTC. Translated, it gives CASSESRRTLTF.

This clonotype was seen only once. The DNA for the CDR3 is TGCAGTGCTAGTGTGATAGGGGGCCGAAACACTGAAGCTTTCTTT. This sequence encodes CSASVIGGRNTEAFF. The genes are TRBV20-1 and TRBJ1-1; 7 bases are shared with TRBD1. The germline CDR1 and CDR2 sequences are DFQATT and SNEGSKA (reference sequence). Unmatched junction bases numbered 9, after V lost 3 bases and J lost 2 bases. The CDR3 has 15 amino acids.

The chain is built from TRBV25-1 and TRBJ1-1; maybe TRBD1 (6 bases). The V end was cut by 1 base, the J end by 0 bases, with 9 bases between. The germline CDR1 and CDR2 sequences are MGHDK and SYGVNS. The CDR3 covers 15 residues. The CDR3 nucleotides read TGTGCCAGCAGTGAATTACAGGGAGTGAACACTGAAGCTTTCTTT. It yields the protein CASSELQGVNTEAFF.

V gene TRBV11-1 combines with J gene TRBJ2-1; tentative D call: TRBD1 (6 bases). Germline V lookup: CDR1 SGHAT, CDR2 FQDESV (reference sequence). V was shortened by 5 bases and J by 4 bases, with 18 bases between the two germline ends. This CDR3 is 16 amino acids long. The DNA for the CDR3 is TGTGCCAGCAGCAAGAACCGGGACACAAAATACAATGAGCAGTTCTTC. This gives the protein CASSKNRDTKYNEQFF.

The V gene is TRBV9, the J gene TRBJ2-3, with D possibly matching TRBD2 (5 bases). V lost 3 bases and J 7 bases, leaving 12 bases between the germline ends. The CDR3 is 13 amino acids. The germline gives CDR1 SGDLS, CDR2 YYNGEE. CDR3 bases: TGTGCCAGCAGCGACAGTACGGGGTATACGCAGTATTTT. It codes for CASSDSTGYTQYF.

The rearrangement links TRBV27 to TRBJ2-7; unclear D gene. Germline lookup yields CDR1 MNHEY and CDR2 SMNVEV (reference sequence). The CDR3 contains 13 residues. Between the trimmed V and J ends, which lost 6 bases and 4 bases, there was a span of 13 bases. The chain's CDR3 is CASSPWGSYEQYV. For the CDR3, the DNA is TGTGCCAGCAGCCCCTGGGGAAGTTACGAGCAGTACGTC.

Many counts were recorded for this clonotype. The genes are TRBV7-6 and TRBJ1-5, with D tentatively TRBD1 (5 bases). The CDR3 loop spans 16 amino acids. The germline gives CDR1 SGHVS, CDR2 FNYEAQ. The V and J ends lost 5 bases and 1 base respectively, with 15 bases between them. The CDR3 here is CASSPITGGSNQPQHF. DNA for the CDR3: TGTGCCAGCAGCCCAATAACTGGGGGGAGCAATCAGCCCCAGCATTTT. Variable domain in full (rest from reference TRBV7-6 and TRBJ1-5): GAGVSQSPRYKVTKRGQDVALRCDPISGHVSLYWYRQALGQGPEFLTYFNYEAQQDKSGLPNDRFSAERPEGSISTLTIQRTEQRDSAMYRCASSPITGGSNQPQHFGDGTRLSIL.

The chain carries TRBV2 and TRBJ1-1; D is unresolved. The CDR3 has 11 residues. CDR1 and CDR2 from the germline V gene are SNHLY and FYNNEI. The ends were cut back, 10 bases at V and 4 bases at J, with 10 bases in the middle. The CDR3 DNA reads TGTGCCACCCAGATGCCCACTGAAGCTTTCTTT. The encoded protein is CATQMPTEAFF.

The chain carries TRBV6-5 and TRBJ2-1, with D perhaps TRBD1 (5 bases). Germline V CDR1 and CDR2: MNHEY, SVGAGI. With 0 bases removed from V and 0 bases from J, the gap between germline ends came to 9 bases. The CDR3 spans 16 residues. CDR3 bases: TGTGCCAGCAGTTACTCGACGCAGGGCTCCTACAATGAGCAGTTCTTC. It encodes CASSYSTQGSYNEQFF.

V is TRBV18 and J is TRBJ2-4, with D hard to call. Trimming stripped 2 bases from V and 3 bases from J, with 11 bases between. Germline V lookup: CDR1 KGHSH, CDR2 LQKENI. The length of the CDR3 is 15 residues. The CDR3 is CASSPVRHLKNIQYF. CDR3 DNA sequence: TGTGCCAGCTCACCAGTTCGGCACCTCAAAAACATTCAGTACTTC.

This clonotype has a single count. The rearrangement joins TRBV5-1 to TRBJ2-2; TRBD1 matches at 7 bases. CDR1 is SGHRS, CDR2 YFSETQ, per germline. With 3 bases clipped from V and 2 bases from J, the junction kept 10 bases outside the gene matches. The CDR3 covers 17 residues. The CDR3 sequence is CASSSPTDRVNTGELFF. Here the CDR3 DNA reads TGCGCCAGCAGCTCTCCGACTGACAGGGTTAACACCGGGGAGCTGTTTTTT. The variable domain in full, completed from reference TRBV5-1 and TRBJ2-2, reads KAGVTQTPRYLIKTRGQQVTLSCSPISGHRSVSWYQQTPGQGLQFLFEYFSETQRNKGNFPGRFSGRQFSNSRSEMNVSTLELGDSALYLCASSSPTDRVNTGELFFGEGSRLTVL.

The chain couples TRBV7-8 to TRBJ2-7; the D gene is possibly TRBD1 (5 bases). This CDR3 is 15 amino acids long. CDR1 and CDR2 (germline): SGHVS, FQNEAQ. V lost 1 base to trimming and J lost 1 base, with 11 bases between them. CDR3 residues: CASSLGKGFSYEQYF. The CDR3 DNA reads TGTGCCAGCAGCTTAGGAAAGGGGTTTTCCTACGAGCAGTACTTC.